This T cell receptor (beta chain) came from a study of post-analysis software for immune sequencing data. Study-wide background: Progressive-relapsing, secondary progressive and relapsing-remitting multiple sclerosis were among the disease courses included. Study-wide findings and caveats: Elevated frequency relative to controls characterized about 5 TRBV segments in patients, TRBV5-6, TRBV5-1 and TRBV20-1 among them. Multiple sclerosis was associated with a significant reduction in normalized Chao1 diversity relative to controls. Batch-mates among the samples co-clustered strongly by F measure.

With regard to this clonotype: Its antigen is unknown.

Unique molecular identifiers tagged the TCR beta cDNA libraries. T cells numbering roughly 0.9 to 10 million yielded cDNA molecules that totaled about 500,000. TCRdb independently ran MiXCR on the PCR reads; one entry per CDR3 protein. The repertoire holds fewer than 850,000 distinct CDR3 sequences, with 25% to 30% as singletons. The germline V gene encodes CDR1 KGHDR and CDR2 SFDVKD. The CDR3 covers 13 residues. Trimming pared 1 base from V and 6 bases from J, leaving 6 bases between. The chain joins TRBV24-1 to TRBJ1-5; D gene uncertain. Sequencing was carried out using blood. This clonotype was obtained from a girl aged 10-17 years with multiple sclerosis. CDR3 region: CATSDFSGQPQHF. CDR3 DNA: TGTGCCACCAGTGATTTCTCCGGTCAGCCCCAGCATTTT.